The T cell receptor beta chain described here comes from a study of T cells in Graves' hyperthyroidism and ophthalmopathy (dated by TCRdb to about 2019). As for the study more broadly: Peripheral blood samples were taken at the time of initial diagnosis, prior to any treatment. To identify distinguishing TCR V-J signatures, a discovery cohort of about 100 patients was used, comprising roughly 45 with Graves' ophthalmopathy and about 59 with stable Graves' hyperthyroidism. Prospective prediction of ophthalmopathy was tested in an independent validation cohort of some 20 hyperthyroidism patients and 17 patients who later progressed to ophthalmopathy. For training and testing, the 100 patients in the discovery cohort were randomly divided in a 7:3 ratio. The study also compared thyroid tissue and blood T-cell repertoires from roughly six Graves' hyperthyroidism patients. Following sampling, methimazole starting at 30 mg daily was given to hyperthyroidism patients, and high-dose intravenous methylprednisolone was given to ophthalmopathy patients. According to the paper, TCR Vbeta CDR3 sequencing was carried out on over 130 peripheral blood samples, which came from fewer than 50 ophthalmopathy, under 80 hyperthyroidism and around 17 progressor patients. Here is what the overall study found, with its caveats: During validation, the model predicted progression to ophthalmopathy a median of roughly six months ahead of onset, with roughly 65% sensitivity and 72.22% specificity. Most expanded thyroid clonotypes (frequency above 0.001) were also detected in blood, suggesting blood repertoires may reflect thyroid immune responses. A model built on a 13 V-J signature distinguished ophthalmopathy from stable hyperthyroidism, reaching about 88% sensitivity and around 82% specificity in cross-validation and 80%/75% in testing. Sample size was not statistically predetermined, and blinding of investigators to group allocation was not performed.

Ophthalmopathy patients had moderately to severely active disease, with a Clinical Activity Score of 3 or more, a NOSPECS grade of 4 or more, and a disease duration of less than 3 months. Exclusion was applied to patients with uncontrolled infections, other autoimmune diseases, pregnancy or lactation. Clinical symptoms, serum thyroxine and TRAb, thyroid ultrasound, and orbital computed tomography formed the basis for the diagnoses. Ficoll-Paque density gradient centrifugation was used to isolate PBMCs from approximately 10 ml of fresh peripheral blood. Total RNA was extracted with Trizol reagent, and quality was checked on an Agilent 2100 Bioanalyzer. As regards this clonotype: Its cognate antigen has yet to be identified. Nothing much larger sits one base from this clone, and base qualities are not available.

V gives up 1 base and J gives up 7 bases, and the segment between their germline ends measures 16 bases. Based on the germline V gene, the CDR1 and CDR2 sequences are SNHLY and FYNNEI. Reading from cysteine to phenylalanine, the CDR3 counts 16 amino acids. The entry retains the CDR3 DNA only, 48 bases that are in frame from base 1. Amplification of TCR beta CDR3 regions was carried out from RNA transcripts. The TCR CDR3 was subjected to a first round of RT-PCR using the HTBI primer set and the Qiagen OneStep RT-PCR kit. Libraries were constructed in a second round of multiplex PCR, after which size selection and purification were carried out. Libraries were sequenced paired-end with 100 bp reads on an Illumina HiSeq2000. Under the source paper's analysis protocol: SOAPnuke was used to process the raw data, throwing out any read that contained adapters or uncalled bases, had a mean Phred below 15, or lacked an exact constant-primer or identifier match. High-quality paired reads were merged with COPE v1.2.5, and unique nucleotide sequences were defined as clonotypes. MiTCR v1.1 was used to align the clonotypes against IMGT TRBV, TRBD and TRBJ reference segments. Only V-J combinations with frequency above 0.0001, covering approximately 99% of repertoires, were analysed. The TCS score was defined as F50 (clonal expansion) divided by E x V (chaos), with BLOSUM62-based TCRdist calculated between CDR3 peptides within each V-J. Welch's t-statistics and random forest reduced some 510 V-J features to fewer than 15, which were used in a naive Bayes classifier (R e1071). In TCRdb, the public reads were trimmed at Q25 with fastp and aligned with MiXCR, with productive beta chains retained. Rows with a matching CDR3 protein are joined into one entry that keeps the most common DNA and genes. It is TCRdb's table, rather than the study itself, that gives the V and J calls and clone size. Recorded for this sample are approximately 250,000 distinct CDR3 sequences; approximately 23% of them occurred a single time. In total, the top ten clones hold roughly 40% of the sample.

The chain couples TRBV2 to TRBJ2-2; the D gene lacks a confident call. The source material was blood. This clonotype was obtained from a woman aged 40-49 years with Graves' ophthalmopathy. CDR3 reads: CASSEVGTSYGGELFF. The nucleotides are TGTGCCAGCAGTGAAGTGGGCACATCCTATGGCGGGGAGCTGTTTTTT.